These 19 T cell receptor beta chains were sequenced from one sample in a study of cytomegalovirus exposure and HLA in healthy donors. Using immunoSEQ multiplex PCR, the repertoire was profiled, and TCRdb retains in-frame clones only, with some absent. The table records roughly 260,000 clones, around 89% of them present only once. Sequencing used PBMCs. Receptor source: a woman under 30 in good health and CMV-seronegative.

This clone came up a few times. The chain uses TRBV7-3 and TRBJ1-2; D uncertain. In germline, CDR1 is SGHTA, CDR2 FQGTGA. The CDR3 extends over 15 amino acids. Trimming removed 4 bases at V and 5 bases at J, with 17 bases between. The chain's CDR3 is CASSWAGASHYGYTF. Here the CDR3 DNA reads TGTGCCAGCAGCTGGGCGGGAGCAAGTCATTATGGCTACACCTTC.

The J gene is TRBJ2-7, the V gene TRBV7-2, with 8 bases identical to TRBD2. The V and J ends lost 5 bases and 5 bases, in that order; junction bases with no gene match: 8. Germline CDR1 reads SGHTA; CDR2 reads FQGNSA. This CDR3 has 14 amino acids. CDR3 sequence reads: CASSKGLVSDEQYF. CDR3 DNA sequence: TGTGCCAGCAGCAAGGGACTAGTTTCAGACGAGCAGTACTTC.

CDR3 in amino acids: CANRTDSYEQYV. DNA of the CDR3: TGTGCCAATCGGACTGACTCCTACGAGCAGTACGTC. The J gene is TRBJ2-7, the V gene TRBV21-1; no check of the table's D call, TRBD2, against the DNA was made. TRBV21-1 is reported as a pseudogene. The CDR3 covers 12 residues.

This chain joins TRBV28 and TRBJ1-5; 10 nucleotides agree with TRBD1. The V segment lost 5 bases and the J segment 4 bases; nucleotides outside the gene matches: 2. Germline CDR1 is MDHEN and CDR2 is SYDVKM. The CDR3 runs 14 residues. The CDR3 nucleotides read TGTGCCAGCAGTGGGGGACAGGGGAATCAGCCCCAGCATTTT. It yields the protein CASSGGQGNQPQHF.

This clone was recorded once. The chain combines TRBV4-3 with TRBJ1-6; D may be TRBD1 (5 bases). Germline-derived CDR1 and CDR2 are LGHNA and YSLEER. This CDR3 contains 16 residues. The V gene lost 1 base and the J gene lost 10 bases, with 17 bases spanning the gap. The CDR3 bases are TGCGCCAGCAGCCAAGCAGCTGACTCGGGGGGGTCACCCCTCCACTTT. It codes for CASSQAADSGGSPLHF.

The chain links TRBV19 to TRBJ1-5; D possibly corresponds to TRBD1 (6 bases). This CDR3 has 16 residues. Trimming pared 7 bases from V and 2 bases from J, leaving 18 bases between. CDR1 LNHDA and CDR2 SQIVND come from the germline V gene (reference sequence). The CDR3 DNA follows: TGTGCCAGTACCGGACGACAGGTTCTAGGCAATCAGCCCCAGCATTTT. Residues: CASTGRQVLGNQPQHF. Filled out from reference TRBV19 and TRBJ1-5, the complete variable domain reads DGGITQSPKYLFRKEGQNVTLSCEQNLNHDAMYWYRQDPGQGLRLIYYSQIVNDFQKGDIAEGYSVSREKKESFPLTVTSAQKNPTAFYLCASTGRQVLGNQPQHFGDGTRLSIL.

This sequence joins TRBV28 and TRBJ2-1; D is unclear. V was clipped by 1 base and J by 8 bases, with 3 bases between them. The V gene's germline CDR1 is MDHEN and CDR2 SYDVKM. This CDR3 region has 11 residues. The CDR3 bases are TGTGCCAGCAGTTTATCCTATGAGCAGTTCTTC. This sequence encodes CASSLSYEQFF.

The genes are TRBV7-8 and TRBJ2-3; 9 positions match TRBD1. This CDR3 is built from 17 residues. V shed 4 bases, J shed 1 base, and the junction held 9 bases outside the gene matches. CDR1 is SGHVS, CDR2 FQNEAQ, per germline. CDR3 DNA sequence: TGTGCCAGCAGCTCCACTAGGACAGGGGTGGGCACAGATACGCAGTATTTT. It translates to CASSSTRTGVGTDTQYF.

The genes are TRBV28 and TRBJ2-5; 10 bases map to TRBD1. CDR3 length: 18 amino acids. V lost 2 bases and J lost 1; bases outside the gene matches: 10. CDR1 MDHEN and CDR2 SYDVKM come from the germline V gene. The DNA for the CDR3 is TGTGCCAGCAGTTTAAGGTTTGCGGGACAGGGGTCCCAAGAGACCCAGTACTTC. This gives the protein CASSLRFAGQGSQETQYF.

The genes are TRBV6-1 and TRBJ1-1; 8 bases line up with TRBD1. V shed 4 bases and J 1 base; nucleotides not matched to a gene: 8. The CDR3 is 16 residues long. Germline-derived CDR1 and CDR2 are MNHNS and SASEGT. The CDR3 loop reads CASSVLPDRENTEAFF. The CDR3, as DNA: TGTGCCAGCAGTGTCCTTCCGGACAGGGAGAACACTGAAGCTTTCTTT.

The J gene is TRBJ2-1, the V gene TRBV5-1, with D uncertain. The CDR3 totals 13 residues. With 1 base removed from V and 7 bases from J, the gap between germline ends came to 9 bases. Looked up from germline, CDR1 is SGHRS and CDR2 is YFSETQ. DNA of the CDR3: TGCGCCAGCAGCTTGTCCACTAAGAATGAGCAGTTCTTC. Translating it yields CASSLSTKNEQFF.

The chain combines TRBV7-9 with TRBJ1-4, with D perhaps matching TRBD1 (5 bases). The CDR3 contains 14 residues. The germline CDR1 and CDR2 sequences are SEHNR and FQNEAQ (reference sequence). Trimming shortened V by 5 bases and J by 8 bases, and 15 bases separated the two germline ends. The CDR3 reads CASSGRGVDEKLFF. CDR3 nucleotide sequence: TGTGCCAGCAGCGGACGGGGGGTGGACGAAAAACTGTTTTTT.

V and J are TRBV6-5 and TRBJ2-1, with TRBD2 as a possible D gene (6 bases). Germline V lookup: CDR1 MNHEY, CDR2 SVGAGI. CDR3 length: 16 amino acids. V was trimmed by 0 bases and J by 2 bases, leaving 11 bases between them. This CDR3 is CASSYSAGVPYNEQFF. The CDR3 DNA reads as TGTGCCAGCAGTTACTCAGCGGGTGTCCCCTACAATGAGCAGTTCTTC.

The V gene is TRBV19, the J gene TRBJ1-5, with 11 bases lining up with TRBD1. Germline CDR1 LNHDA, CDR2 SQIVND (reference sequence). Unmatched junction bases numbered 8, after V lost 8 bases and J lost 2 bases. The CDR3 spans 16 residues. CDR3 nucleotides: TGTGCCAGTGGGACAGGGGGAGTCTATGGCAATCAGCCCCAGCATTTT. It encodes CASGTGGVYGNQPQHF.

The chain recombines TRBV5-1 with TRBJ2-1; D is ambiguous. Germline V lookup: CDR1 SGHRS, CDR2 YFSETQ. Between the trimmed V and J ends, which lost 1 base and 9 bases, there was a span of 11 bases. The CDR3 loop spans 13 amino acids. The CDR3 is CASSLCLECEQFF. As DNA, the CDR3 is TGCGCCAGCAGCTTGTGCCTAGAATGTGAGCAGTTCTTC. The full variable domain, in which reference TRBV5-1 and TRBJ2-1 provide the parts outside the CDR3, is KAGVTQTPRYLIKTRGQQVTLSCSPISGHRSVSWYQQTPGQGLQFLFEYFSETQRNKGNFPGRFSGRQFSNSRSEMNVSTLELGDSALYLCASSLCLECEQFFGPGTRLTVL.

V and J are TRBV6-5 and TRBJ1-3, with 10 positions matching TRBD1. The CDR3 is 15 residues long. V shed 6 bases and J 2 bases; nucleotides not matched to a gene: 4. CDR1 and CDR2 (germline): MNHEY, SVGAGI. This CDR3 reads CASSQGTGAGNTIYF. The CDR3 coding sequence is TGTGCCAGCAGCCAAGGGACAGGGGCTGGAAACACCATATATTTT.

The chain couples TRBV9 to TRBJ2-7; 7 bases match TRBD1. V dropped 4 bases and J dropped 5; count of bases not matched to a gene: 12. Germline V gene data show CDR1 as SGDLS and CDR2 as YYNGEE. This CDR3 is 15 amino acids long. The CDR3 DNA is TGTGCCAGCAGCCGCGCCGGGACAGTTTTTGACGAGCAGTACTTC. It translates to CASSRAGTVFDEQYF. The entire variable domain, with the rest obtained from reference TRBV9 and TRBJ2-7, is as follows: DSGVTQTPKHLITATGQRVTLRCSPRSGDLSVYWYQQSLDQGLQFLIQYYNGEERAKGNILERFSAQQFPDLHSELNLSSLELGDSALYFCASSRAGTVFDEQYFGPGTRLTVT.

The rearrangement joins TRBV15 to TRBJ2-5; 10 bases fit TRBD1. Germline V gene data show CDR1 as LNHNV and CDR2 as YYDKDF (reference sequence). The CDR3 is made up of 15 amino acids. V shed 3 bases, J shed 5 bases, and the junction held 6 bases outside the gene matches. The CDR3 reads CATSRLTGGLETQYF. DNA for the CDR3: TGTGCCACCAGCAGGTTGACAGGGGGCTTGGAGACCCAGTACTTC. Full variable domain (outside the CDR3, taken from reference TRBV15 and TRBJ2-5): DAMVIQNPRYQVTQFGKPVTLSCSQTLNHNVMYWYQQKSSQAPKLLFHYYDKDFNNEADTPDNFQSRRPNTSFCFLDIRSPGLGDTAMYLCATSRLTGGLETQYFGPGTRLLVL.

The chain carries TRBV6-5 and TRBJ2-5; a weak D match, TRBD2 (7 bases). The CDR3 covers 15 residues. Germline V gives CDR1 MNHEY, CDR2 SVGAGI. With 8 bases removed from V and 5 bases from J, the gap between germline ends came to 21 bases. CDR3: CASSRGRGGLETQYF. DNA of the CDR3: TGTGCCAGCTCTAGGGGGAGGGGGGGGCTGGAGACCCAGTACTTC.